These 9 T cell receptor beta chains share one sample of origin, sequenced in a study of blood T cell repertoires in COVID-19. The method was immunoSEQ multiplex PCR; TCRdb's version includes in-frame clones alone and lacks a portion of them. The sample carries roughly 170,000 clones, about 88% recorded once. The sequenced material came from peripheral blood. These receptors were collected from a man aged 35 to 55 with active or convalescent COVID-19.

The J gene is TRBJ1-3, the V gene TRBV7-2; no clear D. Germline loops: CDR1 SGHTA, CDR2 FQGNSA. The length of the CDR3 is 13 residues. V was clipped by 4 bases and J by 4 bases, with 8 bases between them. DNA for the CDR3: TGTGCCAGCAGCTACGGGGTCGGAAACACCATATATTTT. It translates to CASSYGVGNTIYF. Full variable domain (outside the CDR3, taken from reference TRBV7-2 and TRBJ1-3): GAGVSQSPSNKVTEKGKDVELRCDPISGHTALYWYRQSLGQGLEFLIYFQGNSAPDKSGLPSDRFSAERTGGSVSTLTIQRTQQEDSAVYLCASSYGVGNTIYFGEGSWLTVV.

The chain is built from TRBV7-9 and TRBJ1-4; D uncertain. The CDR3 loop spans 12 amino acids. V lost 3 bases and J 7 bases, leaving 6 bases between the germline ends. CDR1 and CDR2 from the germline V gene are SEHNR and FQNEAQ (reference sequence). For the CDR3, the DNA is TGTGCCAGCAGCTTCGAGGGTGAAAAACTGTTTTTT. This encodes CASSFEGEKLFF. Full variable domain (missing parts from reference TRBV7-9 and TRBJ1-4): DTGVSQNPRHKITKRGQNVTFRCDPISEHNRLYWYRQTLGQGPEFLTYFQNEAQLEKSRLLSDRFSAERPKGSFSTLEIQRTEQGDSAMYLCASSFEGEKLFFGSGTQLSVL.

This CDR3 reads CASSPQGTDEQYF. The CDR3 DNA sequence: TGTGCCAGCTCTCCCCAGGGGACCGACGAGCAGTACTTC. The J gene is TRBJ2-7, the V gene TRBV18, with D possibly matching TRBD1 (6 bases). Trimming stripped 6 bases from V and 5 bases from J, with 14 bases between. Germline V lookup: CDR1 KGHSH, CDR2 LQKENI. The CDR3 has 13 amino acids.

V and J are TRBV3-1 (or the pseudogene TRBV3-2) and TRBJ2-3; 14 nucleotides match TRBD2. J gave up 6 bases and V 4 bases, and 6 bases lay outside the gene matches. The CDR3 consists of 16 residues. Germline CDR1 LGHDT, CDR2 YNNKEL (reference sequence). The CDR3 nucleotides are TGTGCCAGCAGCCGAAGACTAGCGGGGGGGCAGGATACGCAGTATTTT. This translates into CASSRRLAGGQDTQYF.

The rearrangement links TRBV28 to TRBJ2-1; 7 bases are a match to TRBD2. Trimming removed 2 bases from V and 3 bases from J; junction bases left unmatched: 4. Looked up from germline, CDR1 is MDHEN and CDR2 is SYDVKM. The CDR3 length is 15 residues. CDR3 amino acids: CASSLNAGVYNEQFF. As DNA, the CDR3 is TGTGCCAGCAGTTTAAATGCGGGGGTCTACAATGAGCAGTTCTTC.

The chain recombines TRBV7-2 with TRBJ2-5, with 8 bases lining up with TRBD2. The CDR3 runs 15 residues. Germline V lookup: CDR1 SGHTA, CDR2 FQGNSA. The junction had 7 bases not matched to a gene; V was cut back by 2 bases and J by 5 bases. The CDR3, as DNA: TGTGCCAGCAGCTTAATAGCGGGGACGCCGGAGACCCAGTACTTC. This codes for CASSLIAGTPETQYF.

This sequence joins TRBV7-3 and TRBJ2-3; D is uncertain. The CDR3 totals 15 residues. Germline V gene sequence: CDR1 SGHTA, CDR2 FQGTGA. Trimming shortened V by 4 bases and J by 0 bases, and 11 bases separated the two germline ends. This chain's CDR3 is CASSSTSDSTDTQYF. DNA of the CDR3: TGTGCCAGCAGCTCGACTTCCGATAGCACAGATACGCAGTATTTT.

The rearrangement joins TRBV5-1 to TRBJ2-3, with TRBD2 matching over 7 bases. This CDR3 spans 14 amino acids. Per the germline V gene, CDR1 is SGHRS and CDR2 is YFSETQ. J was trimmed by 4 bases and V by 4 bases; bases with no gene match: 6. Here the CDR3 DNA reads TGCGCCAGCAGCCTACCTAGCGGATCAGATACGCAGTATTTT. It specifies CASSLPSGSDTQYF.

The V call is TRBV29-1, the J call TRBJ2-5; TRBD2 matches 16 bases. Unmatched junction bases numbered 9, after V lost 4 bases and J lost 4 bases. The CDR3 sequence is 17 residues long. Germline CDR1 SQVTM, CDR2 ANQGSEA. In DNA form, the CDR3 reads TGCAGCGTTGTTGGGACTAGCGGGGGGGCCCCCCGAGAGACCCAGTACTTC. Its protein product is CSVVGTSGGAPRETQYF. Using reference TRBV29-1 and TRBJ2-5 for the parts outside the CDR3, the full variable domain is SAVISQKPSRDICQRGTSLTIQCQVDSQVTMMFWYRQQPGQSLTLIATANQGSEATYESGFVIDKFPISRPNLTFSTLTVSNMSPEDSSIYLCSVVGTSGGAPRETQYFGPGTRLLVL.